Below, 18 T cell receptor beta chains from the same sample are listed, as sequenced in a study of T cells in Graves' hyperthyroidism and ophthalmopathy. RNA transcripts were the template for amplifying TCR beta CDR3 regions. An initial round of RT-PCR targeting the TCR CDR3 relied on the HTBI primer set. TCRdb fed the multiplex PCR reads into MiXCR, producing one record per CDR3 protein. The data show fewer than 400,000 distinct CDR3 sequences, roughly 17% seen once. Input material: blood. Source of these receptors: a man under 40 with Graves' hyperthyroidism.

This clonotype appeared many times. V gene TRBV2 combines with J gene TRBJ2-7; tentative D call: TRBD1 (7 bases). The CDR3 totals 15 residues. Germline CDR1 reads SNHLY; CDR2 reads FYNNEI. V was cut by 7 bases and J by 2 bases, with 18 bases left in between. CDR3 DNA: TGTGCCAGCACTATTCCGTCAGGGGGGACCTACGAGCAGTACTTC. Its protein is CASTIPSGGTYEQYF.

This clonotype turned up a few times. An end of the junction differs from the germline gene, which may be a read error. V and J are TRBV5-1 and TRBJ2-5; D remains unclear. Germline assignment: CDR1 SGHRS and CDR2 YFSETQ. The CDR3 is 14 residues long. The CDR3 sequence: CASNLSSSHETQYF. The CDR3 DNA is TGCGCCAGCAACTTGTCATCTTCCCATGAGACCCAGTACTTC.

CDR3 coding DNA: TGTGCCAGCAGTCCGACTAGCGGGAGTAGTACGCAGTATTTT. Translated: CASSPTSGSSTQYF. The chain joins TRBV25-1 to TRBJ2-3, with TRBD2 matching over 12 bases. Unmatched junction bases numbered 5, after V lost 5 bases and J lost 8 bases. Germline V gene sequence: CDR1 MGHDK, CDR2 SYGVNS. The CDR3 is 14 amino acids. The complete variable domain, with remaining parts taken from reference TRBV25-1 and TRBJ2-3, reads EADIYQTPRYLVIGTGKKITLECSQTMGHDKMYWYQQDPGMELHLIHYSYGVNSTEKGDLSSESTVSRIRTEHFPLTLESARPSHTSQYLCASSPTSGSSTQYFGPGTRLTVL.

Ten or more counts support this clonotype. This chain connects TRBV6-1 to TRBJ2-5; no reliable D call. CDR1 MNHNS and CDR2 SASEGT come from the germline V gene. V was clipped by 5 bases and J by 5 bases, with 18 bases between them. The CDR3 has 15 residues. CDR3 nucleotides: TGTGCCAGCAGTTACGACTGGATGACATTGGAGACCCAGTACTTC. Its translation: CASSYDWMTLETQYF.

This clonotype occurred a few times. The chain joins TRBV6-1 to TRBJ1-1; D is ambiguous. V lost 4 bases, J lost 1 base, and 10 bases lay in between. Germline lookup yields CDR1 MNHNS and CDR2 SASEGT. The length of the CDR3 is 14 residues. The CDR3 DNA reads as TGTGCCAGCAGTGGAGGGCACGGGAACACTGAAGCTTTCTTT. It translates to CASSGGHGNTEAFF.

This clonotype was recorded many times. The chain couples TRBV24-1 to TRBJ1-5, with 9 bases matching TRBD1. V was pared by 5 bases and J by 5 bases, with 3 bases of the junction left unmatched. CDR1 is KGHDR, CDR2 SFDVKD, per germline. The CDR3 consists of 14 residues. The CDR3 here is CATSVGQGHQPQHF. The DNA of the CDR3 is TGTGCCACCAGTGTGGGACAGGGTCATCAGCCCCAGCATTTT.

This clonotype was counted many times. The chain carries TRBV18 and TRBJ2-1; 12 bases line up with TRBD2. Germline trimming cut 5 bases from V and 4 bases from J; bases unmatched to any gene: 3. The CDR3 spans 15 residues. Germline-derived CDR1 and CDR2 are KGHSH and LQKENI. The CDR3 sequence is CASSTLAGGYNEQFF. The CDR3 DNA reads TGTGCCAGCTCAACACTAGCGGGAGGATACAATGAGCAGTTCTTC.

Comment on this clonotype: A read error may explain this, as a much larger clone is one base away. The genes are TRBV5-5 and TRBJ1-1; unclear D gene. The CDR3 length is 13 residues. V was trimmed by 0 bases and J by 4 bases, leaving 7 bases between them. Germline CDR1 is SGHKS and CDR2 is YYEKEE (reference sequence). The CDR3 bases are TGTGCCAGCAGCTTGGAGATCAGCACTGAAGCTTTCTTT. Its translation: CASSLEISTEAFF. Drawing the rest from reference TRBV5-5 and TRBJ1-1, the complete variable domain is DAGVTQSPTHLIKTRGQQVTLRCSPISGHKSVSWYQQVLGQGPQFIFQYYEKEERGRGNFPDRFSARQFPNYSSELNVNALLLGDSALYLCASSLEISTEAFFGQGTRLTVV.

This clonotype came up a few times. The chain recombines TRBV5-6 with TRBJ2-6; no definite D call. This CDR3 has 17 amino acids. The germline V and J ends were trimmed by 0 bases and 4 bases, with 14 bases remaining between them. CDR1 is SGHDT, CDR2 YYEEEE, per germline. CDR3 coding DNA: TGTGCCAGCAGCTTGGCCTTTGAACATGCGGGGGCCAACGTCCTGACTTTC. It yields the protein CASSLAFEHAGANVLTF.

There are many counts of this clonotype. The CDR3 region is CSASAGGTDTQYF. In DNA form, the CDR3 reads TGCAGTGCTAGTGCGGGAGGCACAGATACGCAGTATTTT. The chain carries TRBV20-1 and TRBJ2-3, with 7 nucleotides matching TRBD2. The CDR3 is made up of 13 amino acids. V was pared by 3 bases and J by 1 base, with 1 base of the junction left unmatched. Germline lookup yields CDR1 DFQATT and CDR2 SNEGSKA (reference sequence).

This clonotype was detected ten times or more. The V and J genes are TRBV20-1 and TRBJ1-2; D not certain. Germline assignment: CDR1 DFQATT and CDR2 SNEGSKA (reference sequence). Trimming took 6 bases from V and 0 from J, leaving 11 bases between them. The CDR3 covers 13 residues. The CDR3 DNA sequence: TGCAGTGCCAGCGGGGAGACTAACTATGGCTACACCTTC. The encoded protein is CSASGETNYGYTF.

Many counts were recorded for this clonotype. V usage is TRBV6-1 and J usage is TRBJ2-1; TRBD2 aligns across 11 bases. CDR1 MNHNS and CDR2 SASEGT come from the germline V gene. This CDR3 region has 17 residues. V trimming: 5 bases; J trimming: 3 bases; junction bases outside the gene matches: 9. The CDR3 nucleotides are TGTGCCAGCAGTCGCCTTTTCGGGACTAGCGGCTACAATGAGCAGTTCTTC. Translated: CASSRLFGTSGYNEQFF.

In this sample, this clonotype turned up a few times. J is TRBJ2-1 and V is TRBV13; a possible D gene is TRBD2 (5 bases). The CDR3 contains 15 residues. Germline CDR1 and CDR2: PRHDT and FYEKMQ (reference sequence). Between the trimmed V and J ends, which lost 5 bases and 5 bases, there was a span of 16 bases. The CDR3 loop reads CASSPRPSGNNEQFF. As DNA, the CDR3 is TGTGCCAGCAGCCCCCGGCCCTCCGGGAACAATGAGCAGTTCTTC.

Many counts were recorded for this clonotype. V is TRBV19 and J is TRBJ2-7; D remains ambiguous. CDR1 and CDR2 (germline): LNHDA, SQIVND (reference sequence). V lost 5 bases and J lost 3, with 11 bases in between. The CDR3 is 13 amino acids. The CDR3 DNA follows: TGTGCCAGTAGTCAAGGGATCCACTACGAGCAGTACTTC. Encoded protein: CASSQGIHYEQYF.

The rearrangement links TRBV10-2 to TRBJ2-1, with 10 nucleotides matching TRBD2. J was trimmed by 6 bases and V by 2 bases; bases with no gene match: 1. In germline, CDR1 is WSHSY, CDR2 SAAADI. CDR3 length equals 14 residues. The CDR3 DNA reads TGCGCCAGCAGTGAGGCTAGCGGGAGCAATGAGCAGTTCTTC. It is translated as CASSEASGSNEQFF.

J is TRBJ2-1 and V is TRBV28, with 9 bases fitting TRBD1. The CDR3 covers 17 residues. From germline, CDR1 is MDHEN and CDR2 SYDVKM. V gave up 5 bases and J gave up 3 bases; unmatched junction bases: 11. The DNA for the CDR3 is TGTGCCAGCAGTATCCCGGGACAGGGTCCGGGCTACAATGAGCAGTTCTTC. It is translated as CASSIPGQGPGYNEQFF.

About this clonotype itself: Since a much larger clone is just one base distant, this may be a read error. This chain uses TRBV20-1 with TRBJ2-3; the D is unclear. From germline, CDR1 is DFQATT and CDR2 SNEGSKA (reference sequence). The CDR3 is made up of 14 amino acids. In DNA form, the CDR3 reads TGCAGTGCTAGAGATCCTCGGCTTACAGATACGCACTATTTT. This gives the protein CSARDPRLTDTHYF.

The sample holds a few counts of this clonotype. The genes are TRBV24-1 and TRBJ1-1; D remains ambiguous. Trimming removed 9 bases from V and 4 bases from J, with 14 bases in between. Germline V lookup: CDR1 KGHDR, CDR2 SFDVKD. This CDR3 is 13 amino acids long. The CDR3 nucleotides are TGTGCCACCCAGACATTCGGTGGCACTGAAGCTTTCTTT. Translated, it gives CATQTFGGTEAFF.